This TCR beta chain comes out of a study of T cells in Graves' hyperthyroidism and ophthalmopathy. Researchers took RNA transcripts and amplified the TCR beta CDR3 regions from them. Primed by the HTBI set, a first-round RT-PCR was run on the TCR CDR3. TCRdb reanalysed the multiplex PCR reads using MiXCR and keeps one entry per CDR3 protein. The sample contains approximately 530,000 distinct CDR3 sequences, 20% of which appear only once. This clonotype appeared a few times. This clonotype was sampled from a man in his forties or fifties with Graves' ophthalmopathy. The source material was blood.

CDR3 sequence reads: CASSELLLGAFF. As DNA, the CDR3 is TGTGCCAGCAGTGAATTATTGTTGGGAGCTTTCTTT. The J gene is TRBJ1-1, the V gene TRBV6-1; D is unclear. The CDR3 sequence is 12 residues long. In germline, CDR1 is MNHNS, CDR2 SASEGT. Trimming stripped 2 bases from V and 10 bases from J, with 11 bases between.